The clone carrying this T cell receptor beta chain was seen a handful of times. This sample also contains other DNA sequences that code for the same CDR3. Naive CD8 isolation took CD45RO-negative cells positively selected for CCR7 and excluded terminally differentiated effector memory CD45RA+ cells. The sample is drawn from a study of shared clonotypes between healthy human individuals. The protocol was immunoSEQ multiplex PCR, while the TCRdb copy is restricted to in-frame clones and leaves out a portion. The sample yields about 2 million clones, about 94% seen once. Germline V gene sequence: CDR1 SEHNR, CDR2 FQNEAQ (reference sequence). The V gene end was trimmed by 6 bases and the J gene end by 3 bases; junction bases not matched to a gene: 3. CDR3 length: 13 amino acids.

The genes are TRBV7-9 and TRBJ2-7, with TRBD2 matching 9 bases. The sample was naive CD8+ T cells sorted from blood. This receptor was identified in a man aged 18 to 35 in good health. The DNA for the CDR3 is TGTGCCAGCAGTCATAGCGGGAGCTACGAGCAGTACTTC. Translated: CASSHSGSYEQYF.